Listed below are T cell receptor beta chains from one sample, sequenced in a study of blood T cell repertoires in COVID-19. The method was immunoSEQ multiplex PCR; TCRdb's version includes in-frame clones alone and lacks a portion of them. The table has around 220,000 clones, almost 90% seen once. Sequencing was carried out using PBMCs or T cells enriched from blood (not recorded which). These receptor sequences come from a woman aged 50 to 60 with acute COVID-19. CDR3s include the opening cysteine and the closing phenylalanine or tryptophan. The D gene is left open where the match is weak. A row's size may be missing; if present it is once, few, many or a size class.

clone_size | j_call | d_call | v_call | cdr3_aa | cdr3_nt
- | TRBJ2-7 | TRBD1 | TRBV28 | CASTGIRQGKQYF | TGTGCCAGCACCGGAATCCGACAGGGTAAGCAGTACTTC
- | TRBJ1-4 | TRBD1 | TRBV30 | CAWRPGDRGYEKLFF | TGTGCCTGGAGGCCTGGGGACAGGGGGTATGAAAAACTGTTTTTT
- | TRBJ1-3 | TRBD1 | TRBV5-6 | CASSFLTGVGNTIYF | TGTGCCAGCAGCTTCCTGACAGGGGTGGGAAACACCATATATTTT
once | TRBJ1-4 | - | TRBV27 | CASRWGLSSEKLFF | TGTGCCAGCAGGTGGGGGCTCTCTTCTGAAAAACTGTTTTTT
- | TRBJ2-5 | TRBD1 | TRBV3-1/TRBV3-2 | CASTRTGTETQYF | TGTGCCAGCACCAGGACAGGGACGGAGACCCAGTACTTC
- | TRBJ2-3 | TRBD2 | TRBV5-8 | CASRRRELAGGPADTQYF | TGTGCCAGCAGGCGCAGGGAACTAGCGGGAGGGCCGGCAGATACGCAGTATTTT
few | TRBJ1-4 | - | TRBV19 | CASSIGGLPEGQKLFF | TGTGCCAGTAGTATTGGAGGACTTCCGGAGGGGCAAAAACTGTTTTTT
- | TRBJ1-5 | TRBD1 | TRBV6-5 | CASSSDRGHWQPQHF | TGTGCCAGCAGTTCGGACAGGGGGCATTGGCAGCCCCAGCATTTT
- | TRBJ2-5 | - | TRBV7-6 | CASSLPGSEKETQYF | TGTGCCAGCAGCTTACCGGGATCGGAGAAAGAGACCCAGTACTTC
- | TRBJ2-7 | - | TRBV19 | CASSTQGFFSDEQYF | TGTGCCAGTAGTACACAGGGATTCTTTAGCGACGAGCAGTACTTC
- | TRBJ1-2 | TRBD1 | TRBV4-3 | CASSQSYTGGNGYTF | TGCGCCAGCAGCCAATCCTATACAGGGGGAAATGGCTACACCTTC
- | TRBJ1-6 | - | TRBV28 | CASSAVGNSPLHF | TGTGCCAGCAGTGCAGTGGGCAATTCACCCCTCCACTTT
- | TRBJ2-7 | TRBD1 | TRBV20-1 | CSASGVQGQAQDEQYF | TGCAGTGCTAGTGGAGTGCAGGGACAGGCCCAAGACGAGCAGTACTTC
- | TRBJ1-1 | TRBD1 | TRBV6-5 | CASTLHRGNGGAFF | TGTGCCAGCACCCTACACAGGGGAAACGGGGGAGCTTTCTTT
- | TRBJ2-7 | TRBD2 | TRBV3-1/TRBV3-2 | CASSQEGGRGEQYF | TGTGCCAGCAGCCAAGAAGGCGGGAGGGGCGAGCAGTACTTC
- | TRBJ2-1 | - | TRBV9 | CASSVEVGAPGNEQFF | TGTGCCAGCAGCGTAGAGGTGGGAGCCCCGGGAAATGAGCAGTTCTTC
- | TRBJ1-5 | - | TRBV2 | CASRGQLYQPQHF | TGTGCCAGCAGGGGACAACTCTATCAGCCCCAGCATTTT
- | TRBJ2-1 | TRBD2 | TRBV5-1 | CASSLEGTSGSSYNEQFF | TGCGCCAGCAGCTTGGAGGGGACTAGCGGGAGTTCCTACAATGAGCAGTTCTTC
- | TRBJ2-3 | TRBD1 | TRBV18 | CASSPAGGRSTDTQYF | TGTGCCAGCTCACCAGCAGGGGGCAGGAGCACAGATACGCAGTATTTT
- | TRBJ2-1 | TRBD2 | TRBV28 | CASSLSFFRLALSSYNEQFF | TGTGCCAGCAGTTTGTCCTTTTTTAGACTAGCGCTATCCTCCTACAATGAGCAGTTCTTC
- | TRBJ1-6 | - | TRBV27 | CASGRGLGSPLHF | TGTGCCAGCGGACGCGGGTTAGGGTCACCCCTCCACTTT
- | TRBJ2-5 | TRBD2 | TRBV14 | CASSPAGTTAGAQYF | TGTGCCAGCAGCCCGGCCGGGACTACGGCGGGGGCCCAGTACTTC